The clone carrying this T cell receptor beta chain was seen more than once but under ten times. Its antigen remains unidentified. Peptide-pool stimulation followed by sequencing identified expanded antigen-specific CD4+ clonotypes in the ViraFEST assay. Culturing for 10 days preceded CD4+ T cell isolation. The vaccine given was either BNT162b2 or mRNA-1273, in two doses. The vaccine recipients had no prior SARS-CoV-2 infection, with negative nucleocapsid antibodies. This sample was taken from a study of vaccination effects on CD4 cells after COVID-19. For the study at large: It was a median of 72 days after the second dose that post-vaccine samples were obtained.

Libraries were prepared by immunoSEQ multiplex PCR; TCRdb keeps only in-frame clonotypes and omits some of them. This sample carries about 27,000 clones, around 82% of them seen once, and the ten largest clones take under 1.5%. The germline V gene has CDR1 SGHTA and CDR2 FQGNSA. This CDR3 is built from 15 residues. Deletions cut 5 bases from V and 7 bases from J, with 15 bases between. The chain carries TRBV7-2 and TRBJ1-6; D might be TRBD1 (5 bases). The receptor comes from a human donor who received a COVID-19 vaccine. Some clones in this sample may be carry-over from other donors' samples. Source: CD4+ T cells from PBMCs cultured with HCoV-NL63 spike peptides, taken after COVID-19 vaccination. CDR3 region: CASSLGGLTNSPLHF. The CDR3 region has the DNA TGTGCCAGCAGCCTGGGGGGACTGACGAATTCACCCCTCCACTTT.